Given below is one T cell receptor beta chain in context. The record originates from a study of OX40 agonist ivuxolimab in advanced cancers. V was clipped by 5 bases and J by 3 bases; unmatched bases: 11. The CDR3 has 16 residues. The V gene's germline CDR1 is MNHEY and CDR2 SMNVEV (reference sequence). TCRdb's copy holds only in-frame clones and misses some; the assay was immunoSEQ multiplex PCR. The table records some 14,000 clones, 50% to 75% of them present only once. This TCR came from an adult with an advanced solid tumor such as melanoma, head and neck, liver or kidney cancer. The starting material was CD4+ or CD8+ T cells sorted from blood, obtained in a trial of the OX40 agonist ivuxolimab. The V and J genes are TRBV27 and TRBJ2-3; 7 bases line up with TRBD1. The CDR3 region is CASSTFDRVSTDTQYF. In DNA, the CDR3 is TGTGCCAGCAGTACCTTCGACAGGGTCTCGACAGATACGCAGTATTTT.